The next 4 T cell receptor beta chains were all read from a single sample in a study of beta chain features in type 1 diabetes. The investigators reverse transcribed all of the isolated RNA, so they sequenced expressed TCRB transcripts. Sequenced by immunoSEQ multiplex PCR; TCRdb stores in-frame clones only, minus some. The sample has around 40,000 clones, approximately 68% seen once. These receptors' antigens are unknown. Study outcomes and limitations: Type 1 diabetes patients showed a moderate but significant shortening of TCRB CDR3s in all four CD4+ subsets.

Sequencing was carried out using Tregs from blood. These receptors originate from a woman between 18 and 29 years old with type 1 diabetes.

CDR3 sequence (DNA): TGCGCCAGCAGACAGGGGGCAGATACGCAGTATTTT. Its protein is CASRQGADTQYF. The V call is TRBV5-1, the J call TRBJ2-3, with 8 bases aligning to TRBD1. Germline assignment: CDR1 SGHRS and CDR2 YFSETQ. CDR3 size: 12 residues. J lost 4 bases, V lost 5 bases, and 0 bases had no gene match.

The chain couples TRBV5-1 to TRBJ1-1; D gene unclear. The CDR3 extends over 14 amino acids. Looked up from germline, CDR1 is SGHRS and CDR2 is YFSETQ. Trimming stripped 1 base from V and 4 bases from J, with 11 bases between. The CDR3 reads CASSLPGLITEAFF. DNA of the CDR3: TGCGCCAGCAGCTTGCCGGGTTTAATCACTGAAGCTTTCTTT.

CDR3 DNA sequence: TGCGCCAGCAGCTGGACCGGGACAGGGGTCTTTAATGAAAAACTGTTTTTT. Its translation is CASSWTGTGVFNEKLFF. The gene calls are TRBV5-1 and TRBJ1-4, with 10 nucleotides matching TRBD1. The V and J ends lost 3 bases and 4 bases, in that order; junction bases with no gene match: 9. CDR1 SGHRS and CDR2 YFSETQ come from the germline V gene. CDR3 length: 17 residues.

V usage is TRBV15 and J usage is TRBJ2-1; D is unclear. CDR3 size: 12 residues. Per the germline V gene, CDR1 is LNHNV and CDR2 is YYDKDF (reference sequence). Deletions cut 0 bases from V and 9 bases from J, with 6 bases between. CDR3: CATSRDPREQFF. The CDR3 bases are TGTGCCACCAGCAGAGATCCCCGTGAGCAGTTCTTC.